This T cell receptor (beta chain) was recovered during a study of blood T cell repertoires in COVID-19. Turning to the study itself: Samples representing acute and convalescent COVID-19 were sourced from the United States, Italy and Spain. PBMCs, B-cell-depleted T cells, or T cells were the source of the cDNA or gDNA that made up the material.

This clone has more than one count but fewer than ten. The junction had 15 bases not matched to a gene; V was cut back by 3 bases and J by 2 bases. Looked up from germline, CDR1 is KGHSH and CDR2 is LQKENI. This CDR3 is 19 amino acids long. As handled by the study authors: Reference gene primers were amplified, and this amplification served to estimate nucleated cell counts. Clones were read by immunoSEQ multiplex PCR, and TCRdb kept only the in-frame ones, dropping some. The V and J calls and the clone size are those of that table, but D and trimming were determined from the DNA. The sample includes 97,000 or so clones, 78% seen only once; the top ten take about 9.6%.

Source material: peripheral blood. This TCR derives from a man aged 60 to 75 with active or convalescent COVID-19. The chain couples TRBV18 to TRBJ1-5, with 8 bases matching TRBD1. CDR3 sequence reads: CASSPARVRTGSGNQPQHF. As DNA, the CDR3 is TGTGCCAGCTCACCGGCTCGGGTTAGGACAGGGTCTGGCAATCAGCCCCAGCATTTT.